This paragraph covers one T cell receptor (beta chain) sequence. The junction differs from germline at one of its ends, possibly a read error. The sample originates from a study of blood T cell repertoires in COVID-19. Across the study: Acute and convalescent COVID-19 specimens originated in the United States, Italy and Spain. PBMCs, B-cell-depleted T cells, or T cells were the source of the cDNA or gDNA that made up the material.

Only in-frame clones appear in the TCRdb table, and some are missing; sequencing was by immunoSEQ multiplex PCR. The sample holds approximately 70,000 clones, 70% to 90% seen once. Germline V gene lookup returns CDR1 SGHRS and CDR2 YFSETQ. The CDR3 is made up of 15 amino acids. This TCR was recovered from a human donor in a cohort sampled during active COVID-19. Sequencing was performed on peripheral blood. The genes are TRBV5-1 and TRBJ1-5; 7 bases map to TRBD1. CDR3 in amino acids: CASSLGQLSNQPQHF. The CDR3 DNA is TGCGCCAGCAGTTTGGGACAGCTTAGCAATCAGCCCCAGCATTTT.